These 25 T cell receptor beta chains were sequenced from one sample in a study of shared clonotypes between healthy human individuals. TCRdb keeps only in-frame clones here, not all; method: immunoSEQ multiplex PCR. The table lists 2 million to 2.5 million clones, 90% to 97% of them singletons. Sequences were obtained from naive CD4+ T cells sorted from blood. The sample's subset: CD45RA+ positively selected. These receptors came from a man aged 18 to 30 in good health.

The CDR3 DNA reads TGTGCCAGCAGCTTAAGTCTACTAGACACCGGGGAGCTGTTTTTT. This encodes CASSLSLLDTGELFF. V is TRBV7-8 and J is TRBJ2-2; TRBD2 is a possible D gene (5 bases). The germline V gene has CDR1 SGHVS and CDR2 FQNEAQ. CDR3 size: 15 residues. The V and J ends lost 2 bases and 3 bases respectively, with 10 bases between them.

The rearrangement uses TRBV10-3 and TRBJ2-3, with 9 nucleotides matching TRBD1. V lost 9 bases, J lost 2 bases, and 9 bases stayed unmatched. The germline CDR1 and CDR2 sequences are ENHRY and SYGVKD. The CDR3 has 15 residues. CDR3 bases: TGTGCCATAGGATGGGGACAGGGCCTCACAGATACGCAGTATTTT. The encoded protein is CAIGWGQGLTDTQYF.

The chain uses TRBV10-1 and TRBJ2-3, with D tentatively TRBD1 (6 bases). The CDR3 loop spans 13 amino acids. Germline V gives CDR1 WNHNN, CDR2 SYGVQD (reference sequence). V was pared by 4 bases and J by 3 bases, with 8 bases between. The CDR3 here is CASSGDMTDTQYF. The CDR3 DNA reads TGCGCCAGCAGTGGGGACATGACAGATACGCAGTATTTT.

The V call is TRBV7-9, the J call TRBJ2-6; D gene uncertain. From germline, CDR1 is SEHNR and CDR2 FQNEAQ (reference sequence). The CDR3 extends over 16 amino acids. V shed 4 bases and J shed 0 bases, with 10 bases lying between them. CDR3 sequence: CASSSRAGSGANVLTF. CDR3 sequence (DNA): TGTGCCAGCAGCTCAAGGGCAGGCTCTGGGGCCAACGTCCTGACTTTC.

The chain has TRBV5-6 and TRBJ1-6; D is unresolved. With 4 bases removed from V and 9 bases from J, the gap between germline ends came to 11 bases. This CDR3 has 13 amino acids. CDR1 SGHDT and CDR2 YYEEEE come from the germline V gene. CDR3: CASSPLESSPLHF. For the CDR3, the DNA is TGTGCCAGCAGCCCCCTTGAATCTTCACCCCTCCACTTT.

The chain employs TRBV5-1 and TRBJ1-1; no clear D. Deletions cut 4 bases from V and 1 base from J, with 8 bases between. Germline-derived CDR1 and CDR2 are SGHRS and YFSETQ. This CDR3 has 13 residues. The CDR3 region is CASSRAENTEAFF. CDR3 nucleotides: TGCGCCAGCAGCCGTGCAGAGAACACTGAAGCTTTCTTT.

In nucleotides, the CDR3 is TGTGCCAGCAGCGCCGGTCGATCCTACGAGCAGTACTTC. Translated: CASSAGRSYEQYF. This chain links TRBV2 with TRBJ2-7; D is undetermined. Deletions cut 6 bases from V and 1 base from J, with 10 bases between. Germline V lookup: CDR1 SNHLY, CDR2 FYNNEI. The CDR3 totals 13 residues. Full variable domain (rest looked up from reference TRBV2 and TRBJ2-7): EPEVTQTPSHQVTQMGQEVILRCVPISNHLYFYWYRQILGQKVEFLVSFYNNEISEKSEIFDDQFSVERPDGSNFTLKIRSTKLEDSAMYFCASSAGRSYEQYFGPGTRLTVT.

This chain connects TRBV10-3 to TRBJ1-1; D remains unclear. The CDR3 is made up of 13 amino acids. The V and J ends lost 7 bases and 1 base respectively, with 10 bases between them. Germline V gene sequence: CDR1 ENHRY, CDR2 SYGVKD. The CDR3 nucleotides are TGTGCCATCACCATGACGGAGAACACTGAAGCTTTCTTT. Protein: CAITMTENTEAFF.

This sequence joins TRBV6-1 and TRBJ1-6; D gene unclear. Trimming cost V 2 bases and J 9 bases, with 14 bases left between them. This CDR3 is built from 15 residues. The germline V gene has CDR1 MNHNS and CDR2 SASEGT. As DNA, the CDR3 is TGTGCCAGCAGTGAATCAGACCGATTCTCTTCACCCCTCCACTTT. Protein: CASSESDRFSSPLHF.

The V and J genes are TRBV7-2 and TRBJ1-5; the D is unclear. The CDR3 loop spans 15 amino acids. With 1 base removed from V and 1 base from J, the gap between germline ends came to 8 bases. Looked up from germline, CDR1 is SGHTA and CDR2 is FQGNSA. CDR3 nucleotide sequence: TGTGCCAGCAGCTTAGAGAGTCAAAGCAATCAGCCCCAGCATTTT. Its protein product is CASSLESQSNQPQHF.

The chain carries TRBV5-4 and TRBJ2-7; D call uncertain. The germline V and J ends were trimmed by 0 bases and 3 bases, with 13 bases remaining between them. Germline V CDR1 and CDR2: SGHNT, YYREEE (reference sequence). This CDR3 has 15 residues. DNA of the CDR3: TGTGCCAGCAGCTTGGCACCCGGGTCGGGCTACGAGCAGTACTTC. Amino acids: CASSLAPGSGYEQYF.

This CDR3 reads CASSPVEGGKQFF. The CDR3 DNA reads TGTGCCAGCAGTCCCGTCGAGGGAGGTAAGCAGTTCTTC. The V call is TRBV6-5, the J call TRBJ2-1; possible D gene TRBD2, 6 bases. The CDR3 consists of 13 residues. In germline, CDR1 is MNHEY, CDR2 SVGAGI. The V gene lost 5 bases and the J gene lost 11 bases, with 16 bases spanning the gap.

The chain employs TRBV19 and TRBJ2-5; D is uncertain. Germline CDR1 and CDR2: LNHDA and SQIVND (reference sequence). Trimming took 3 bases from V and 6 from J, leaving 11 bases between them. The CDR3 totals 13 residues. The CDR3 coding sequence is TGTGCCAGTAGTATGGCCCGGGCCCAGACCCAGTACTTC. Encoded protein: CASSMARAQTQYF.

This clone was counted a single time. The CDR3 coding sequence is TGTGCCAGCAGCTCGGCTAGCGGGGGATACTACAATGAGCAGTTCTTC. Translating gives CASSSASGGYYNEQFF. The genes are TRBV11-3 and TRBJ2-1, with 10 bases that match TRBD2. This CDR3 has 16 amino acids. CDR1 is SGHNT, CDR2 YENEEA, per germline. The J segment lost 3 bases and the V segment lost 4 bases, leaving 6 bases of the junction unmatched. The complete variable domain, with remaining parts taken from reference TRBV11-3 and TRBJ2-1, reads EAGVVQSPRYKIIEKKQPVAFWCNPISGHNTLYWYLQNLGQGPELLIRYENEEAVDDSQLPKDRFSAERLKGVDSTLKIQPAELGDSAVYLCASSSASGGYYNEQFFGPGTRLTVL.

The CDR3 bases are TGTGCCAGCAGCTTAGGCCGACTAGCGGGGGTTGATACGCAGTATTTT. It yields the protein CASSLGRLAGVDTQYF. J is TRBJ2-3 and V is TRBV11-2; 12 bases agree with TRBD2. Germline trimming cut 1 base from V and 6 bases from J; bases unmatched to any gene: 5. This CDR3 is built from 16 residues. The V gene's germline CDR1 is SGHAT and CDR2 FQNNGV.

This chain links TRBV5-1 with TRBJ2-3, with D possibly called TRBD1 or TRBD2 (6 bases each). Trimming removed 0 bases at V and 5 bases at J, with 19 bases between. Per the germline V gene, CDR1 is SGHRS and CDR2 is YFSETQ. The CDR3 loop spans 17 amino acids. The CDR3 protein is CASSLEGGAEHGDTQYF. In DNA, the CDR3 is TGCGCCAGCAGCTTGGAGGGGGGCGCAGAGCACGGAGATACGCAGTATTTT.

The gene calls are TRBV28 and TRBJ2-4; D gene unclear. The CDR3 is 14 amino acids. In germline, CDR1 is MDHEN, CDR2 SYDVKM. V gave up 6 bases and J gave up 6 bases, with 15 bases separating them. Here the CDR3 reads CASSQTNGLNIQYF. CDR3 nucleotide sequence: TGTGCCAGCAGCCAGACAAACGGGTTAAACATTCAGTACTTC. The variable domain in full, completed from reference TRBV28 and TRBJ2-4, reads DVKVTQSSRYLVKRTGEKVFLECVQDMDHENMFWYRQDPGLGLRLIYFSYDVKMKEKGDIPEGYSVSREKKERFSLILESASTNQTSMYLCASSQTNGLNIQYFGAGTRLSVL.

For this clone: Additional DNA sequences in this sample encode the identical CDR3. This chain uses TRBV9 with TRBJ1-3; D is ambiguous. Between the trimmed V and J ends, which lost 2 bases and 3 bases, there was a span of 6 bases. The CDR3 spans 13 residues. Germline CDR1 is SGDLS and CDR2 is YYNGEE. This chain's CDR3 is CASSVGGGNTIYF. The CDR3 DNA reads as TGTGCCAGCAGCGTCGGTGGTGGAAACACCATATATTTT.

This clone was counted once. The same CDR3 is also encoded by other DNA sequences in this sample. This chain uses TRBV27 with TRBJ1-5; D remains ambiguous. Germline V gene data show CDR1 as MNHEY and CDR2 as SMNVEV (reference sequence). The CDR3 loop spans 12 amino acids. V lost 6 bases and J lost 3, with 6 bases in between. The CDR3: CASSSINQPQHF. CDR3 bases: TGTGCCAGCAGCTCAATCAATCAGCCCCAGCATTTT.

The rearrangement joins TRBV6-1 to TRBJ1-1; 8 bases agree with TRBD1. The V segment lost 4 bases and the J segment 4 bases; nucleotides outside the gene matches: 8. CDR3 size: 15 residues. The germline gives CDR1 MNHNS, CDR2 SASEGT. The CDR3 region is CASSGQTGAITEAFF. The CDR3 coding sequence is TGTGCCAGCAGTGGTCAGACAGGGGCCATCACTGAAGCTTTCTTT.

This clone has only one observation. This chain links TRBV10-3 with TRBJ2-5; D call uncertain. In germline, CDR1 is ENHRY, CDR2 SYGVKD. V dropped 4 bases and J dropped 2 bases, with 11 bases sitting between them. The CDR3 consists of 14 residues. In DNA, the CDR3 is TGTGCCATCAGTGCGGAGCGAGATCAAGAGACCCAGTACTTC. Protein: CAISAERDQETQYF.

This rearrangement joins TRBV7-2 to TRBJ2-1; possible D gene TRBD1, 6 bases. The V end lost 1 base, the J end lost 13 bases, and 11 bases lay between the germline ends. The CDR3 is made up of 12 amino acids. Germline CDR1 SGHTA, CDR2 FQGNSA. The CDR3 bases are TGTGCCAGCAGCTTAGACGACAGGAAACAGTTCTTC. It is translated as CASSLDDRKQFF.

The V and J genes are TRBV10-1 and TRBJ1-2; D might be TRBD1 (5 bases). The length of the CDR3 is 11 residues. Trimming took off 3 bases at V and 6 bases at J, with 5 bases between the two ends. Germline lookup yields CDR1 WNHNN and CDR2 SYGVQD (reference sequence). CDR3 in amino acids: CASSEGDGYTF. Written as DNA, the CDR3 is TGCGCCAGCAGTGAAGGGGATGGCTACACCTTC.

Turning to this clone: Other DNA sequences in the sample encode the same CDR3. The J gene is TRBJ1-5, the V gene TRBV4-1; D not certain. From germline, CDR1 is MGHRA and CDR2 YSYEKL. Trimming removed 2 bases from V and 1 base from J, with 9 bases in between. The CDR3 loop spans 15 amino acids. The CDR3 spells CASSQPDGSNQPQHF. In DNA, the CDR3 is TGCGCCAGCAGCCAACCGGACGGGAGCAATCAGCCCCAGCATTTT.

This rearrangement joins TRBV7-2 to TRBJ1-3; unclear D gene. Trimming shortened V by 1 base and J by 4 bases, and 11 bases separated the two germline ends. The CDR3 has 15 residues. CDR1 and CDR2 from the germline V gene are SGHTA and FQGNSA. CDR3 nucleotide sequence: TGTGCCAGCAGCTTAGGTCCAGATTTAGGAAACACCATATATTTT. It encodes CASSLGPDLGNTIYF.